The subject of this entry is one T cell receptor beta chain. Produced via immunoSEQ multiplex PCR; TCRdb's table is partial and in-frame only. Here the sample spans about 130,000 clones, approximately 90% being singletons. The data were taken from a study of control samples from healthy donors and cancer patients. In germline, CDR1 is SGHDT, CDR2 YYEEEE. With 3 bases removed from V and 3 bases from J, the gap between germline ends came to 16 bases. The CDR3 is 15 residues long. Material for sequencing was blood. The rearrangement joins TRBV5-6 to TRBJ2-7; a weak D match, TRBD2 (7 bases). The receptor was isolated from a man between 18 and 35 years old in good health. CDR3 amino acids: CASSSSGGHFYEQYF. The DNA of the CDR3 is TGTGCCAGCAGCTCCTCGGGGGGACACTTCTACGAGCAGTACTTC.